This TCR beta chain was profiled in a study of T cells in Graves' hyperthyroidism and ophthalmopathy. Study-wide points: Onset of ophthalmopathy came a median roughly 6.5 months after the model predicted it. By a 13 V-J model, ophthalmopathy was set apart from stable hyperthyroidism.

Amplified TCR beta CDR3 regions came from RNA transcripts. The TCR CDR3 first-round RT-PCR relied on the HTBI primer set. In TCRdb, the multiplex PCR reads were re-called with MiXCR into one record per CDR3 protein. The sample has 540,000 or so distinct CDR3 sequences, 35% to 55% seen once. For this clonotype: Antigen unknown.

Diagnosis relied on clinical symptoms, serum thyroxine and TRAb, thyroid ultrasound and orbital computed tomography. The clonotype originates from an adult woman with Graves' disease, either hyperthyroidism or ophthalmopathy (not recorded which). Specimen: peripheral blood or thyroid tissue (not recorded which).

Here the CDR3 reads CSVGWTGTEAFF. The CDR3, as DNA: TGCAGCGTTGGCTGGACGGGAACTGAAGCTTTCTTT. This chain connects TRBV29-1 to TRBJ1-1, with unresolved D. The CDR3 extends over 12 amino acids. Trimming removed 4 bases from V and 5 bases from J, with 11 bases in between. Germline V gene data show CDR1 as SQVTM and CDR2 as ANQGSEA. Full variable domain (missing parts from reference TRBV29-1 and TRBJ1-1): SAVISQKPSRDICQRGTSLTIQCQVDSQVTMMFWYRQQPGQSLTLIATANQGSEATYESGFVIDKFPISRPNLTFSTLTVSNMSPEDSSIYLCSVGWTGTEAFFGQGTRLTVV.